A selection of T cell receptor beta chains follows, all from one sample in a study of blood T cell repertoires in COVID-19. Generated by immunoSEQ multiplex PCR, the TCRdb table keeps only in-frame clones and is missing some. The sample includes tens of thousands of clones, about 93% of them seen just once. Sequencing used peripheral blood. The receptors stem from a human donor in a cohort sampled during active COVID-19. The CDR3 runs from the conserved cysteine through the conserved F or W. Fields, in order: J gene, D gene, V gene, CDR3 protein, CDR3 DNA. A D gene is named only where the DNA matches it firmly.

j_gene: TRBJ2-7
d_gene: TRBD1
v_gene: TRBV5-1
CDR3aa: CASSLAGQGSYEQYF
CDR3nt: TGCGCCAGCAGCTTGGCAGGACAGGGGTCCTACGAGCAGTACTTC

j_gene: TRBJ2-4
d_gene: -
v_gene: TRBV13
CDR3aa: CASSLGHKNIQYF
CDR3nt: TGTGCCAGCAGCTTGGGGCATAAAAACATTCAGTACTTC

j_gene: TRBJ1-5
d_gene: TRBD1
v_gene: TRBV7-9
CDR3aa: CASSLPTGVGCNQPQHF
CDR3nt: TGTGCCAGCAGCTTACCGACAGGGGTTGGTTGCAATCAGCCCCAGCATTTT

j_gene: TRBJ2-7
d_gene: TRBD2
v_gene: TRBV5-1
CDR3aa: CAVWKGPGAGEAYEQYF
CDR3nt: TGCGCCGTCTGGAAGGGGCCAGGAGCGGGAGAAGCCTACGAGCAGTACTTC

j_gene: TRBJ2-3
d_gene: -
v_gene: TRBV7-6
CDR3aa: CASSLGLGGLTDTQYF
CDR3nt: TGTGCCAGCAGCTTAGGGCTGGGGGGACTCACAGATACGCAGTATTTT

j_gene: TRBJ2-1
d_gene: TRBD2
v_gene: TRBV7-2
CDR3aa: CASSLDPHWAGGRNEQFF
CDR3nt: TGTGCCAGCAGCTTAGATCCCCACTGGGCGGGGGGTCGCAATGAGCAGTTCTTC

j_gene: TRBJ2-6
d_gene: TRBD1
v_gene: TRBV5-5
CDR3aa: CASSVEGTDLSGANVLTF
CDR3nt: TGTGCCAGCAGCGTAGAGGGGACAGATCTTTCTGGGGCCAACGTCCTGACTTTC

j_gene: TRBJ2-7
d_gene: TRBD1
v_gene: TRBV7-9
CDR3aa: CASSLALGQAFYEQYF
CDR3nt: TGTGCCAGCAGCTTAGCTTTGGGACAGGCCTTCTACGAGCAGTACTTC

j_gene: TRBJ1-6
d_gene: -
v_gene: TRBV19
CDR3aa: CASSMGGVANSPLHF
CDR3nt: TGTGCCAGTAGTATGGGGGGGGTCGCCAATTCACCCCTCCACTTT

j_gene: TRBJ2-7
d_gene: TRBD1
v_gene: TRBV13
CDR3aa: CASSFDGTGYEQYF
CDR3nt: TGTGCCAGCAGCTTCGACGGGACAGGCTACGAGCAGTACTTC

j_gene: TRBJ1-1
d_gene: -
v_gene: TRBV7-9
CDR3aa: CASSLIGEAFF
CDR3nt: TGTGCCAGCAGCTTAATCGGGGAAGCTTTCTTT

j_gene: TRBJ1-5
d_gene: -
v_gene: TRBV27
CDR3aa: CASSIGGFQPQHF
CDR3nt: TGTGCCAGCAGTATCGGGGGATTTCAGCCCCAGCATTTT

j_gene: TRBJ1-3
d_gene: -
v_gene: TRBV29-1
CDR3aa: CSATGISGNTIYF
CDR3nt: TGCAGCGCCACAGGGATCTCTGGAAACACCATATATTTT

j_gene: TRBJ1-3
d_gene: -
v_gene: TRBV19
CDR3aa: CASSPREGNSGNTIYF
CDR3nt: TGTGCCAGTAGTCCGAGAGAGGGTAACTCTGGAAACACCATATATTTT

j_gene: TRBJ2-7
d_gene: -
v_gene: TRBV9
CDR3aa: CASSAGFQGNEQYF
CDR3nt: TGTGCCAGCAGCGCTGGGTTCCAGGGCAACGAGCAGTACTTC

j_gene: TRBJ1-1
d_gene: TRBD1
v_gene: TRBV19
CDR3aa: CASSIGYGRGLKKRPVPEAFF
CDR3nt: TGTGCCAGTAGTATTGGTTATGGCAGGGGGCTAAAAAAGAGACCCGTACCTGAAGCTTTCTTT

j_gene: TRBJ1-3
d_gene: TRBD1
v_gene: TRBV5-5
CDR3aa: CASSQVRTGGSGNTIYF
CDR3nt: TGTGCCAGCAGCCAAGTACGAACAGGGGGCAGTGGAAACACCATATATTTT